The T cell receptor beta chain under discussion was sequenced for a study of cytomegalovirus exposure and HLA in healthy donors. Whole-study findings and limits: The listing of some 170 TCR beta chains classed them as cytomegalovirus-associated.

Produced via immunoSEQ multiplex PCR; TCRdb's table is partial and in-frame only. This sample carries around 150,000 clones, about nine tenths of them seen once, and the ten largest clones take 5% to 7%. As regards this clone: Its antigen is still unknown.

The CDR3 runs to 15 residues. The germline gives CDR1 MNHEY, CDR2 SMNVEV (reference sequence). V shed 2 bases and J shed 4 bases, with 11 bases lying between them. What was sequenced was PBMCs. The clonotype was recovered from a woman in her 30s in good health and CMV-seronegative. The chain has TRBV27 and TRBJ2-2; maybe TRBD1 (7 bases). CDR3 in amino acids: CASSLAGQLTGELFF. CDR3 in DNA: TGTGCCAGCAGTTTAGCGGGACAGCTCACCGGGGAGCTGTTTTTT.